This T cell receptor beta chain was captured by sequencing in a study of blood T cell repertoires in COVID-19. The overall study: Italy, Spain and the United States were the sources of the convalescent and acute COVID-19 samples. PBMCs, B-cell-depleted T cells, or T cells provided the cDNA or gDNA that made up the material.

Source study methods: Amplification from reference gene primers served as the basis for estimated nucleated cell counts. Assay used: immunoSEQ multiplex PCR; TCRdb lists only in-frame clones, some missing. The DNA gave D and trimming, while V, J and clone size come from that table. The sample lists roughly 230,000 clones, about 80% occurring once. Germline lookup yields CDR1 SGHNT and CDR2 YENEEA. V was clipped by 3 bases and J by 5 bases, with 7 bases between them. The CDR3 is 13 amino acids. The chain joins TRBV11-3 to TRBJ2-2; a possible D gene is TRBD2 (5 bases). Sequenced sample: peripheral blood. This TCR was recovered from a woman aged 50 to 60 with acute or convalescent COVID-19. CDR3 sequence (DNA): TGTGCCAGCAGCTTCGGGATGACCGGGGAGCTGTTTTTT. Translating gives CASSFGMTGELFF.